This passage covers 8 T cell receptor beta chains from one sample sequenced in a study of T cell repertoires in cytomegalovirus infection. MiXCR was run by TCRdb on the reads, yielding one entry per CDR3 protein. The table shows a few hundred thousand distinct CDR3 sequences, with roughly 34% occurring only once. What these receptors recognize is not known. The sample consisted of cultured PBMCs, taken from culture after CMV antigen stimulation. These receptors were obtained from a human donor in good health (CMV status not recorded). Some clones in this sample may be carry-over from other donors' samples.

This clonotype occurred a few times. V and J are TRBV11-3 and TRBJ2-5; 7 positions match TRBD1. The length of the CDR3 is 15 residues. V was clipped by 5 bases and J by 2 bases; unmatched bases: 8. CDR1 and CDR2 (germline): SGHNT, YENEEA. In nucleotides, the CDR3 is TGTGCCAGCAGCCCGGGACAGCAAGTTCAAGAGACCCAGTACTTC. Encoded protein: CASSPGQQVQETQYF.

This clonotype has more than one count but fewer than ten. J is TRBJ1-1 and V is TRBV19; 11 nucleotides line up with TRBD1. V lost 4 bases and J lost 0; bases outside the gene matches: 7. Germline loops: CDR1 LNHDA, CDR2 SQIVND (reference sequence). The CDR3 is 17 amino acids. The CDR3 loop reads CASSTGTGGHLNTEAFF. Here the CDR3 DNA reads TGTGCCAGTAGTACCGGGACAGGGGGTCATTTGAACACTGAAGCTTTCTTT. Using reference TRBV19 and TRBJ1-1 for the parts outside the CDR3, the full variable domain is DGGITQSPKYLFRKEGQNVTLSCEQNLNHDAMYWYRQDPGQGLRLIYYSQIVNDFQKGDIAEGYSVSREKKESFPLTVTSAQKNPTAFYLCASSTGTGGHLNTEAFFGQGTRLTVV.

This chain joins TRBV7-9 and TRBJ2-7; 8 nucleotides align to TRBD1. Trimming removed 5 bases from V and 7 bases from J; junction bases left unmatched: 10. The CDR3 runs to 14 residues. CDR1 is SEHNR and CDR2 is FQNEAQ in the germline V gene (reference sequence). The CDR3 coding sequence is TGTGCCAGCAGCCCCGACAGGGGAATTTGGGAGCAGTACTTC. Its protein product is CASSPDRGIWEQYF. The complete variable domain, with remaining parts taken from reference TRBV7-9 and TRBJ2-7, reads DTGVSQNPRHKITKRGQNVTFRCDPISEHNRLYWYRQTLGQGPEFLTYFQNEAQLEKSRLLSDRFSAERPKGSFSTLEIQRTEQGDSAMYLCASSPDRGIWEQYFGPGTRLTVT.

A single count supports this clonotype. The CDR3 sequence: CASSLSAGGQLEQYF. As DNA, the CDR3 is TGTGCCAGCAGCCTATCGGCAGGGGGTCAGTTAGAGCAGTACTTC. This chain connects TRBV28 to TRBJ2-7, with 7 bases aligning to TRBD1. Trimming cost V 6 bases and J 7 bases; bases outside gene matches: 15. Germline loops: CDR1 MDHEN, CDR2 SYDVKM. CDR3 length: 15 residues.

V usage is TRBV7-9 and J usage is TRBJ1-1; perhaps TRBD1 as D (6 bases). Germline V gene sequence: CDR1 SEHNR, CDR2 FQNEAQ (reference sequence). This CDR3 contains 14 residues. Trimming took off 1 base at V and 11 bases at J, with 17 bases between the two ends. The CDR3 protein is CASSLGGRGTDAFF. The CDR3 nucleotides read TGTGCCAGCAGCTTAGGCGGCAGGGGCACGGATGCTTTCTTT.

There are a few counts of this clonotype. The CDR3 nucleotides are TGTGCCAGCAGCTTAGAGGGACTAAGGGCAGATACGCAGTATTTT. Translated, it gives CASSLEGLRADTQYF. V gene TRBV7-8 combines with J gene TRBJ2-3; 7 bases agree with TRBD2. With 1 base clipped from V and 4 bases from J, the junction kept 5 bases outside the gene matches. The CDR3 sequence is 15 residues long. Germline values: CDR1 SGHVS, CDR2 FQNEAQ.

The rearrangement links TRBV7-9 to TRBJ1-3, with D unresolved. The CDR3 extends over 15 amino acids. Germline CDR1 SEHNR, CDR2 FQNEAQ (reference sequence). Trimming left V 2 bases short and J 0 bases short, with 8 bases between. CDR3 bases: TGTGCCAGCAGCTTACAACTGACCTCTGGAAACACCATATATTTT. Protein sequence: CASSLQLTSGNTIYF. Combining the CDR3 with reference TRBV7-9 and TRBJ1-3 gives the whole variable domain DTGVSQNPRHKITKRGQNVTFRCDPISEHNRLYWYRQTLGQGPEFLTYFQNEAQLEKSRLLSDRFSAERPKGSFSTLEIQRTEQGDSAMYLCASSLQLTSGNTIYFGEGSWLTVV.

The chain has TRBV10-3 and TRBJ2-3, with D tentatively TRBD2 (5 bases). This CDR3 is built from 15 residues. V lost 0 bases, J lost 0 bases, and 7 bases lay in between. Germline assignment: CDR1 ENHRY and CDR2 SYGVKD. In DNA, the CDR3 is TGTGCCATCAGTGAGTCTGGACTTAGCACAGATACGCAGTATTTT. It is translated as CAISESGLSTDTQYF.